This is a list of T cell receptor beta chains from one sample in a study of CD8+CD57+ T cells in acquired aplastic anemia. TCRdb re-called the reads through MiXCR, storing one row per CDR3 protein. The repertoire has approximately 250,000 distinct CDR3 sequences, around 82% of them found once; the top ten carry about 41%. The sample was sorted CD4+, CD8+, or CD8+CD57+ T cells (not recorded which) from PBMCs. The receptors were sampled from a human donor with aplastic anemia. Each CDR3 is given with its conserved first and last residue.

TRBV2,14,TRBJ2-3,CASSHGLATDTQYF
TRBV2,13,-,CASGDTGTDPQYF
TRBV10-3,15,TRBJ1-2,CAISESRGYNYGYTF
TRBV9,14,TRBJ1-5,CASSADGNIQYFHF
TRBV7-9,18,TRBJ2-3,CASSFQISGRKGEDTQYF
TRBV7-9,14,TRBJ2-3,CASSFQRSRESHEF
TRBV9,16,TRBJ2-1,CASSQGGGTHQDEQFF
TRBV15,14,TRBJ1-2,CATSRAGLNYGYTF
TRBV9,14,TRBJ1-2,CASSAEEGAYGYTF
TRBV5-1,15,TRBJ2-5,CASSSPGLAGETQYF
TRBV20-1,11,TRBJ1-2,CSARGQNGYTF
TRBV7-6,13,TRBJ2-3,CASTLAHTDTQYF
TRBV20-1,11,TRBJ2-3,CSQTVGDTQYF
TRBV7-9,17,TRBJ2-6,CASSIASGAYNEQVLTF
TRBV20-1,13,TRBJ2-1,CSADLAAYNEQFF
TRBV7-8,15,TRBJ2-1,CASSLARGPDTEHFF
TRBV20-1,18,TRBJ2-5,CSAPPPRASGGALETQYF
TRBV5-1,16,TRBJ2-3,CASGGAGNIHTDTQYF
TRBV14,17,TRBJ2-3,CASSQVGQGLGTDTQYF
TRBV7-3,15,TRBJ1-1,CASSLDGTGNTADFF
TRBV7-9,12,TRBJ2-7,CASGVAGSFQSF
TRBV7-6,14,TRBJ2-5,CATSLGRGPKTQYF
TRBV7-2,13,TRBJ2-3,CASSEGGRDTKYF
TRBV7-9,14,TRBJ2-5,CASGFQRSGESEYF
TRBV7-6,15,TRBJ2-6,CASSLGHGGKNVQTF
TRBV7-7,14,TRBJ2-7,CASSFTGGADYHYF
TRBV7-8,14,TRBJ2-1,CASSVGLADTETQF
TRBV7-8,13,TRBJ2-1,CASSLAGGPGTLF
TRBV10-3,15,TRBJ1-6,CAIKNGVGVNSPLHF
TRBV7-9,15,TRBJ1-6,CASSTQGLEGSDLHF
TRBV5-4,12,TRBJ2-3,CACAGTSYTQYF
TRBV7-8,16,TRBJ1-2,CASGLAGDPDVQYYTF
TRBV5-1,13,TRBJ2-3,CASGVGRGDGQYF
TRBV7-9,14,TRBJ1-2,CASSPVSGNYGYTF
TRBV7-6,13,TRBJ2-1,CASTDGGIDEQFF
TRBV7-2,14,TRBJ1-6,CASSLDRGPSPLHF
TRBV7-6,14,TRBJ2-5,CASSLGTDPERANF
TRBV7-7,14,TRBJ2-3,CASSSASGLRAQLF
TRBV7-4,15,TRBJ1-1,CASSLAQTRNTEAFF
TRBV9,16,TRBJ2-1,CASSFELAGAREKQFF
TRBV11-3,15,TRBJ2-3,CASSWGSGCGDTQYF
TRBV5-8,15,TRBJ1-1,CAGQGARAGNTEAFF
TRBV7-9,16,TRBJ2-1,CASSSERTHGSDTQFF
TRBV7-2,15,TRBJ2-1,CASSVEGSAYNEQFF
TRBV7-3,15,TRBJ1-2,CASSLAGGADNGYTF
TRBV7-9,14,TRBJ2-5,CASSPRQSGGSHEF
TRBV12-3/TRBV12-4,15,TRBJ1-5,CASTTGTARNQPQHF
TRBV5-1,14,TRBJ2-3,CASSLLIGGDTQYF
TRBV6-5,11,TRBJ2-1,CASSVDNEQFF